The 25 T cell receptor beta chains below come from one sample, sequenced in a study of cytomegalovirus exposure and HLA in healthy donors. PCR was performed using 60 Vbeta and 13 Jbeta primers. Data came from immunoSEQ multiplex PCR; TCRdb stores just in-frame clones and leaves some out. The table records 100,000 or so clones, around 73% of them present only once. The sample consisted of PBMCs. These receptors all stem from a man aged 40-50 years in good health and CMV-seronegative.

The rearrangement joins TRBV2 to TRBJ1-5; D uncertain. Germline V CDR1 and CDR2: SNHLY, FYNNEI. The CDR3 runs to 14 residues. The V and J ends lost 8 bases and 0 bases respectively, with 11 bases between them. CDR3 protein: CASGGVYSNQPQHF. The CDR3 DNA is TGTGCCAGCGGAGGAGTTTATAGCAATCAGCCCCAGCATTTT.

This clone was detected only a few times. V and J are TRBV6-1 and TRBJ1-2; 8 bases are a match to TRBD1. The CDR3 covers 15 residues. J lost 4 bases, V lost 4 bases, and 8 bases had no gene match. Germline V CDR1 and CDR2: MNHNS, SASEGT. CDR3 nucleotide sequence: TGTGCCAGCAGTGCGCGAGGGACAGGCACCTATGGCTACACCTTC. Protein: CASSARGTGTYGYTF.

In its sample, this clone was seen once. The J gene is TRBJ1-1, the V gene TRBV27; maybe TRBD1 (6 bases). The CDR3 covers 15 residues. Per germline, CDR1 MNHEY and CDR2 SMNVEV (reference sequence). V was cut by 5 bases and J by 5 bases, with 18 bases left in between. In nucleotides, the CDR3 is TGTGCCAGCAGTCGCCACAGGGTGGTAGGGACTGAAGCTTTCTTT. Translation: CASSRHRVVGTEAFF.

CDR3 residues: CASSPGTGITEAFF. CDR3 coding DNA: TGTGCCAGCAGCCCCGGGACAGGGATTACTGAAGCTTTCTTT. The chain uses TRBV7-3 and TRBJ1-1; 9 bases line up with TRBD1. Germline V gene sequence: CDR1 SGHTA, CDR2 FQGTGA. After removal of 5 bases from V and 5 bases from J, the junction contained 6 bases not matched to a gene. CDR3 size: 14 residues.

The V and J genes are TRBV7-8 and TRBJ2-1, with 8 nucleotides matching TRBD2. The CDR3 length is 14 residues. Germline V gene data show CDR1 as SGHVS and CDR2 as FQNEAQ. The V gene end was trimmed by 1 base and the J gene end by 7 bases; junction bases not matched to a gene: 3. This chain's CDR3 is CASSLELAVNEQFF. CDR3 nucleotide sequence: TGTGCCAGCAGCTTAGAACTAGCGGTGAATGAGCAGTTCTTC. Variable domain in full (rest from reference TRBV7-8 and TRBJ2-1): GAGVSQSPRYKVAKRGQDVALRCDPISGHVSLFWYQQALGQGPEFLTYFQNEAQLDKSGLPSDRFFAERPEGSVSTLKIQRTQQEDSAVYLCASSLELAVNEQFFGPGTRLTVL.

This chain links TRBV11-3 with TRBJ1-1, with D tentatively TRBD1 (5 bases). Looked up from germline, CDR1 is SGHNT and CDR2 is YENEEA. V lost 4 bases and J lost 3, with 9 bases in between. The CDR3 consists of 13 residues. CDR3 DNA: TGTGCCAGCAGCTCTGACAGACACACTGAAGCTTTCTTT. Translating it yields CASSSDRHTEAFF.

The CDR3 coding sequence is TGTGCCAGTAGTACGACAGGGGATAATGAAAAACTGTTTTTT. Translating it yields CASSTTGDNEKLFF. The J gene is TRBJ1-4, the V gene TRBV19, with 8 positions matching TRBD1. Trimming cost V 4 bases and J 4 bases; bases outside gene matches: 2. Germline assignment: CDR1 LNHDA and CDR2 SQIVND (reference sequence). The CDR3 has 14 residues.

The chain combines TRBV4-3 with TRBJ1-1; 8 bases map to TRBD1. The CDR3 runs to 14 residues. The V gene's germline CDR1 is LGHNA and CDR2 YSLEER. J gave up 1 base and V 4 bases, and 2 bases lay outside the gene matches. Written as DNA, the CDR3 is TGCGCCAGCAGCCTAGGACAGGGGAACACTGAAGCTTTCTTT. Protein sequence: CASSLGQGNTEAFF.

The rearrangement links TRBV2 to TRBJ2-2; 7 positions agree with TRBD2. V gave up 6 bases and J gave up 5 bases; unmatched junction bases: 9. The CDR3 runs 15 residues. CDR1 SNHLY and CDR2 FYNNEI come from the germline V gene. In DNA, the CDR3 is TGTGCCAGCAGGATCCAAGCGGGGCGGACCGGGGAGCTGTTTTTT. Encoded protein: CASRIQAGRTGELFF.

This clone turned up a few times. The CDR3 DNA follows: TGTGCCAGCATGGGACTAGCGGCCCTTCGGGAGACCCAGTACTTC. Translated, it gives CASMGLAALRETQYF. The chain joins TRBV2 to TRBJ2-5; 11 nucleotides line up with TRBD2. J lost 5 bases, V lost 7 bases, and 9 bases had no gene match. Germline V CDR1 and CDR2: SNHLY, FYNNEI. The CDR3 totals 15 residues.

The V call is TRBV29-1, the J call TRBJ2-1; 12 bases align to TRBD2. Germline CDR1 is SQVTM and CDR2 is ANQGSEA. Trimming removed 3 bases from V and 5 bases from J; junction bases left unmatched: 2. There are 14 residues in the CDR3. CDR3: CSVDTSGGNNEQFF. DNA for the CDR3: TGCAGCGTTGATACTAGCGGGGGGAACAATGAGCAGTTCTTC.

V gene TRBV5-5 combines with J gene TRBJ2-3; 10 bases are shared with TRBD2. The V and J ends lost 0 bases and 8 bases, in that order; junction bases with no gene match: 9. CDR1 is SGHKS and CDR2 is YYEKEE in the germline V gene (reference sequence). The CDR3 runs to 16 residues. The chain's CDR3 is CASSLGGSGGFGTQYF. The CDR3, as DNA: TGTGCCAGCAGCTTGGGCGGTAGCGGGGGGTTTGGTACGCAGTATTTT.

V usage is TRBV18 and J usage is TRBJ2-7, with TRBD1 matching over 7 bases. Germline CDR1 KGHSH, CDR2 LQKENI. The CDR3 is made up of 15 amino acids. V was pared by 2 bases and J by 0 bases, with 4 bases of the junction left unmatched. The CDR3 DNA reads TGTGCCAGCTCACCAAGGGACAGCTTCTCCTACGAGCAGTACTTC. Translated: CASSPRDSFSYEQYF.

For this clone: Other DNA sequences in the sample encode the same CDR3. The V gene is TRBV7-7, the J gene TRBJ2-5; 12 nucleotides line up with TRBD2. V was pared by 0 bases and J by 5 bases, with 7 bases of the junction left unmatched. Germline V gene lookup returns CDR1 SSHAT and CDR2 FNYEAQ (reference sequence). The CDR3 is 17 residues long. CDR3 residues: CASSLAPSGGEAETQYF. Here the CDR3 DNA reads TGTGCCAGCAGCTTAGCGCCTAGCGGGGGGGAGGCGGAGACCCAGTACTTC.

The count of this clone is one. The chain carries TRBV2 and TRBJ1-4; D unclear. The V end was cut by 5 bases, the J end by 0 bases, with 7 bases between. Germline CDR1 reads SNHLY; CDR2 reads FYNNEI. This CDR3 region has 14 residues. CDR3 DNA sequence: TGTGCCAGCAGTTTTATAACAACTAATGAAAAACTGTTTTTT. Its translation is CASSFITTNEKLFF.

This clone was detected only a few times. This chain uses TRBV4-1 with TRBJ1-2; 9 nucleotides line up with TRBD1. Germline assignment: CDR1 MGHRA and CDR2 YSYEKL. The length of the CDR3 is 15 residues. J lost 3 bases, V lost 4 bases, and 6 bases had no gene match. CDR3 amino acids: CASSRIDRGDYGYTF. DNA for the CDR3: TGCGCCAGCAGCCGGATCGACAGGGGGGACTATGGCTACACCTTC.

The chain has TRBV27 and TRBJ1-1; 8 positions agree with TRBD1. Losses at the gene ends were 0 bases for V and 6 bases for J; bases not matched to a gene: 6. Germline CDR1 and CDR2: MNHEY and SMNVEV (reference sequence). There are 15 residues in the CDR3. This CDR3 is CASSLSPGGIAEAFF. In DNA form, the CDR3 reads TGTGCCAGCAGTTTATCTCCAGGGGGCATCGCTGAAGCTTTCTTT.

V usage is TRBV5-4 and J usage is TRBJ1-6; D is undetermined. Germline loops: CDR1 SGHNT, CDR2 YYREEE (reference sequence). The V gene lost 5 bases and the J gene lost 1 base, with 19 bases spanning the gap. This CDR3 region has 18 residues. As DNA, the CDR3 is TGTGCCAGCAGTCAAAACGGTGCAATAGAGTCCTATAATTCACCCCTCCACTTT. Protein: CASSQNGAIESYNSPLHF.

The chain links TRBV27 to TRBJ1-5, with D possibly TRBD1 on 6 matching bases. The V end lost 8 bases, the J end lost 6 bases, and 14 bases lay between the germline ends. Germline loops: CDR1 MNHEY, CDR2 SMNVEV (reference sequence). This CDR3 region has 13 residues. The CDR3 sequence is CASGQTGSQPQHF. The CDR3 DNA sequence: TGTGCCAGCGGTCAGACAGGCAGTCAGCCCCAGCATTTT.

The DNA for the CDR3 is TGTGCCAGCAGCTCTGCGAGGGGGCCTAGCACAGATACGCAGTATTTT. Its translation is CASSSARGPSTDTQYF. The chain uses TRBV7-9 and TRBJ2-3; 7 nucleotides align to TRBD1. Per the germline V gene, CDR1 is SEHNR and CDR2 is FQNEAQ (reference sequence). The CDR3 is 16 amino acids. V shed 4 bases, J shed 0 bases, and the junction held 7 bases outside the gene matches.

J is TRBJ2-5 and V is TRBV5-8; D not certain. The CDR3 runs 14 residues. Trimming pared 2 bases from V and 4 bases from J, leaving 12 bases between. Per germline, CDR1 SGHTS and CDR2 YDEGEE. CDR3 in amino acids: CASSFTMIRETQYF. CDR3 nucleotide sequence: TGTGCCAGCAGCTTTACTATGATCAGAGAGACCCAGTACTTC.

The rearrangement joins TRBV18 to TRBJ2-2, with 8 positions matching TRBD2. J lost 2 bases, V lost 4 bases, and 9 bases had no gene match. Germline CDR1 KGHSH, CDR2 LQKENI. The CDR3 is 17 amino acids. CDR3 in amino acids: CASSLRSGLGNTGELFF. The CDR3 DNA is TGTGCCAGCTCACTACGATCGGGACTAGGCAACACCGGGGAGCTGTTTTTT.

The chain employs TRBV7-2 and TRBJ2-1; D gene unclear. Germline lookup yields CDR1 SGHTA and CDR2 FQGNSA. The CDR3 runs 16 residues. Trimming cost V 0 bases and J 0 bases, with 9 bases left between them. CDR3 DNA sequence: TGTGCCAGCAGCTTAGCTATCATGAGCTCCTACAATGAGCAGTTCTTC. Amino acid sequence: CASSLAIMSSYNEQFF.

CDR3 protein: CASVFSGTSYEQYF. The CDR3, as DNA: TGTGCCAGCGTATTTAGCGGCACCTCCTACGAGCAGTACTTC. J is TRBJ2-7 and V is TRBV7-2; D may be TRBD2 (6 bases). Trimming shortened V by 8 bases and J by 0 bases, and 14 bases separated the two germline ends. The CDR3 is made up of 14 amino acids. Per germline, CDR1 SGHTA and CDR2 FQGNSA.

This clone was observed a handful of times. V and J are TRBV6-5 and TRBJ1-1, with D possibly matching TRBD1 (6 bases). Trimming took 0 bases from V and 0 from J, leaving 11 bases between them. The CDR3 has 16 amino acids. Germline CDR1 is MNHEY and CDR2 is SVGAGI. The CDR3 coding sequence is TGTGCCAGCAGTTACTCGGGGGCTAGTTTGAACACTGAAGCTTTCTTT. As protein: CASSYSGASLNTEAFF.